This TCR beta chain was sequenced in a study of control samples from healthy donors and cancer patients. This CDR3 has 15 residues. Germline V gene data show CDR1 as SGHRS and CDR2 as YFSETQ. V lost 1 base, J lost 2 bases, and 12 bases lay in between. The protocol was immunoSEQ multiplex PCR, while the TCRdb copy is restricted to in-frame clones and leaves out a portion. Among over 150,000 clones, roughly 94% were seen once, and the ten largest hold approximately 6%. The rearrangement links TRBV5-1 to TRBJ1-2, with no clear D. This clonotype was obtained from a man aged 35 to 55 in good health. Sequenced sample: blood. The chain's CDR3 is CASSLLVPGNYGYTF. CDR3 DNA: TGCGCCAGCAGCTTGCTGGTACCCGGGAACTATGGCTACACCTTC. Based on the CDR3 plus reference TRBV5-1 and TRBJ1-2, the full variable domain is KAGVTQTPRYLIKTRGQQVTLSCSPISGHRSVSWYQQTPGQGLQFLFEYFSETQRNKGNFPGRFSGRQFSNSRSEMNVSTLELGDSALYLCASSLLVPGNYGYTFGSGTRLTVV.